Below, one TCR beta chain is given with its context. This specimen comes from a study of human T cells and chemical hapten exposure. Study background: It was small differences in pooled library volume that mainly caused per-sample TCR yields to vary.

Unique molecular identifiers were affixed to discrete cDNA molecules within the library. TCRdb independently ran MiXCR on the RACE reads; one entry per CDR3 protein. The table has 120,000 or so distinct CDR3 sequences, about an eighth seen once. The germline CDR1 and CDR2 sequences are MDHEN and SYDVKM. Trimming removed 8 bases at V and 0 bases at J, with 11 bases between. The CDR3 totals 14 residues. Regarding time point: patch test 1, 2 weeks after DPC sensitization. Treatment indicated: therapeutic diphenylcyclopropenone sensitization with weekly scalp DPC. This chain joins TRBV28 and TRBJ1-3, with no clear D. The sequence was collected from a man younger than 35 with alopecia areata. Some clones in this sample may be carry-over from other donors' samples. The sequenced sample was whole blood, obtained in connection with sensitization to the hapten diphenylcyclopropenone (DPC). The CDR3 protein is CASGQGSSGNTIYF. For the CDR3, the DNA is TGTGCCAGCGGGCAAGGAAGCTCTGGAAACACCATATATTTT.